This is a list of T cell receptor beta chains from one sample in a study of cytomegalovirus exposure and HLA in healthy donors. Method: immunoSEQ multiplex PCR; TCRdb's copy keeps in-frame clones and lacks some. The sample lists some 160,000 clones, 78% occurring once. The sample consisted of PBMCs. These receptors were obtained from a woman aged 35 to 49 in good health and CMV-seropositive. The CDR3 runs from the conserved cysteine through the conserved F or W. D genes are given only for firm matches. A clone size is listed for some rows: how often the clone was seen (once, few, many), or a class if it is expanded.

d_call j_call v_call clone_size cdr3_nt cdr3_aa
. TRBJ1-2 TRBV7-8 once TGTGCCAGCAGCTTAGGGGTGTCGGACATGCCCTACACCTTC CASSLGVSDMPYTF
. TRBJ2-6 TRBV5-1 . TGCGCCAGCAGCTTGGCCGGAAGTCGTCCCTCTGGGGCCAACGGCCTGACTTTC CASSLAGSRPSGANGLTF
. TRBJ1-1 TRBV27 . TGTGCCAGCAGGACCCCGGACAGGAACACTGAAGCTTTCTTT CASRTPDRNTEAFF
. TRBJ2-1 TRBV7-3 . TGTGCCAGCAGCTTATCCGGTACCGGCAATGAGCAGTTCTTC CASSLSGTGNEQFF
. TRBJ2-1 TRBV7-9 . TGTGCCAGCAGCTTAGACTGGGCTAACAATGAGCAGTTCTTC CASSLDWANNEQFF
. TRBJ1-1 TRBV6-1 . TGTGCCAGCAGTGGTAACAGGAACCTGAACACTGAAGCTTTCTTT CASSGNRNLNTEAFF
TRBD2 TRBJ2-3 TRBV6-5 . TGTGCCAGCAGACCGAGCGGGGGCAGCACAGATACGCAGTATTTT CASRPSGGSTDTQYF
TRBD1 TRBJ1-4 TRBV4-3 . TGCGCCAGCAGCCAAGAGGGTAGGGGGCGACAGGGGGCGTTTGAAAAACTGTTTTTT CASSQEGRGRQGAFEKLFF
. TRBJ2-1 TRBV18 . TGTGCCAGCTCACCATCGTTATTGGACAGCAAACACAATGAGCAGTTCTTC CASSPSLLDSKHNEQFF
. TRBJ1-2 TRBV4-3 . TGCGCCAGCAGCCAAGATATGACAGGAGCTAACTATGGCTACACCTTC CASSQDMTGANYGYTF
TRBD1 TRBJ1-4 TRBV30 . TGTGCCTGGAGCAGGGGGACTAATGAAAAACTGTTTTTT CAWSRGTNEKLFF
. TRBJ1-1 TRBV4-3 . TGCGCCAGCAGCCAAGGTTGGGGAGGAATGGGGATGAACACTGAAGCTTTCTTT CASSQGWGGMGMNTEAFF
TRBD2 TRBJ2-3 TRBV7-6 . TGTGCCAGCAGCTTAGGGAGCGGGGGGGCAACAGATACGCAGTATTTT CASSLGSGGATDTQYF
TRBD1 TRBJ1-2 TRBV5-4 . TGTGCCAGCAGCCGGGACAGGCCTAACTATGGCTACACCTTC CASSRDRPNYGYTF
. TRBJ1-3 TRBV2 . TGTGCCAGCAGTGCGGTCGTAAGAGGCTCTGGAAACACCATATATTTT CASSAVVRGSGNTIYF
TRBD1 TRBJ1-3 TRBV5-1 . TGCGCCAGCAGCTCCGGGACAGGGCCTATTCTTGGAAACACCATATATTTT CASSSGTGPILGNTIYF
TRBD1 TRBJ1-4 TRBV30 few TGTGCCTGGAGTACGACGACAGGGACGGGTGAAAAACTGTTTTTT CAWSTTTGTGEKLFF
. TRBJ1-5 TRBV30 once TGTGCCTGGAATACGGGGGGCGACCAGCCCCAGCATTTT CAWNTGGDQPQHF
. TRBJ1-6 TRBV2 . TGTGCCAGCAGTGAACAGAATAATTCACCCCTCCACTTT CASSEQNNSPLHF
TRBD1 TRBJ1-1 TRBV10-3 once TGTGCCATCAGGGAGAACGGACAGGGACCGAACACTGAAGCTTTCTTT CAIRENGQGPNTEAFF
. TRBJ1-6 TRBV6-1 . TGTGCCAGCAGTGAAGGTTTGGCAGTATACTCACCCCTCCACTTT CASSEGLAVYSPLHF
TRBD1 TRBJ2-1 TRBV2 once TGTGCCAGCAGGGGGGACAGGAATTACAATGAGCAGTTCTTC CASRGDRNYNEQFF
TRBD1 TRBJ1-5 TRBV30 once TGTGCCTGGAGTGCAGGGACAGGCGTACTCCTCCTCAATCAGCCCCAGCATTTT CAWSAGTGVLLLNQPQHF
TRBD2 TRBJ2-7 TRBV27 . TGTGCCAGCAGTTTATCGGCCAGCGGGGGGTTTTCCTACGAGCAGTACTTC CASSLSASGGFSYEQYF
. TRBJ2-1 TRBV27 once TGTGCCAGCAGTTTGACCCCGTGGACAGCCCCCTCCTACAATGAGCAGTTCTTC CASSLTPWTAPSYNEQFF
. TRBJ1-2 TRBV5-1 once TGCGCCAGCAGCCCCCCTACGTCTAACTATGGCTACACCTTC CASSPPTSNYGYTF
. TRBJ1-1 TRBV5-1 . TGCGCCAGCAGCTCGCAAAAATCTCCCGGGAAAAGGGCTTTTGGTGAAGCTTTCTTT CASSSQKSPGKRAFGEAFF
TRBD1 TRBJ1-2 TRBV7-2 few TGTGCCAGCAGCTCTTCCCGTGTGGTGACCGGGACAGGGGCCTACTTC CASSSSRVVTGTGAYF
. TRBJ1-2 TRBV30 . TGTGCCTGGAGCGGGACAACGGGAGGCTATGGCTACACCTTC CAWSGTTGGYGYTF
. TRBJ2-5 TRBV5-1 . TGCGCCAGCAGCTCCCCGACAGGCAAAGAGACCCAGTACTTC CASSSPTGKETQYF
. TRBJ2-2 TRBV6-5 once TGTGCCAGCAGTTACAGGGGAAAGACGAACACCGGGGAGCTGTTTTTT CASSYRGKTNTGELFF
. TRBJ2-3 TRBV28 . TGTGCCAGCAGTTTGGAACAGCAAACCACAGATACGCAGTATTTT CASSLEQQTTDTQYF
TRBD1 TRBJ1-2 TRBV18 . TGTGCCAGCTCCCGGGGACAGGGCTTTGGCTACACCTTC CASSRGQGFGYTF
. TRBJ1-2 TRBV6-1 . TGTGCCAGCAGTGAAGGTCCGGCTAACTATGGCTACACCTTC CASSEGPANYGYTF
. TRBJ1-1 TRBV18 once TGTGCCAGCTCACCAGGCCCGTTACAGGGCGCTGAAGCTTTCTTT CASSPGPLQGAEAFF
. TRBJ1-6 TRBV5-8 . TGTGCCAGCAGCTTGGGCCGACAGCAGAATTCACCCCTCCACTTT CASSLGRQQNSPLHF
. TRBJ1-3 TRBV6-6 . TGTGCCAGCAGTTTTGGACTTACGACTTCGGGAAACACCATATATTTT CASSFGLTTSGNTIYF
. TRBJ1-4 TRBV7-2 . TGTGCCAGCAGCTTAGCTGGGGGCGGTGAAAAACTGTTTTTT CASSLAGGGEKLFF
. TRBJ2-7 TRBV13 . TGTGCCAGCAGTCAGGGGAACTACGAGCAGTACTTC CASSQGNYEQYF
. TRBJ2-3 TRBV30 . TGTGCCTGGAGAAAATATACGGGGGTTAGCACAGATACGCAGTATTTT CAWRKYTGVSTDTQYF
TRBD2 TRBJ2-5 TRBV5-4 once TGTGCCAGCAGCTTCCGGGGGGGCGGGGAGACCCAGTACTTC CASSFRGGGETQYF
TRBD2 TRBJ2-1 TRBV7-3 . TGTGCCAGCAGCTTAACCGGCCCCAGCGGGGGCCACAATGAGCAGTTCTTC CASSLTGPSGGHNEQFF
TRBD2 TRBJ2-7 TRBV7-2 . TGTGCCAGCAGCAATAGCGGGGGTAAAATCTACGAGCAGTACTTC CASSNSGGKIYEQYF
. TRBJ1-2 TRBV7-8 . TGTGCCAGCAGCCCCACCGGGACATATGGCTACACCTTC CASSPTGTYGYTF
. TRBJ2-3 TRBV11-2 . TGTGCCAGCAGCTTAGCTGCGGGAAATACGCAGTATTTT CASSLAAGNTQYF